This TCR beta chain came from a study of PD-L1 blockade in urothelial cancer. Germline V gene lookup returns CDR1 LGHNA and CDR2 YNFKEQ. The germline V and J ends were trimmed by 3 bases and 5 bases, with 16 bases remaining between them. This CDR3 comprises 15 residues. Assay: immunoSEQ multiplex PCR; the TCRdb copy retains only in-frame clones and omits some. The sample lists more than 80,000 clones; about 81% were seen once. Anywhere from 1 to 8 samples came from each patient, spanning pretreatment and on-treatment. Sample: PBMCs, taken around atezolizumab (anti-PD-L1) treatment. This chain uses TRBV4-2 with TRBJ1-2; possible D gene TRBD1, 6 bases. The sequence derives from a man between 70 and 80 years old with urothelial cancer. The chain's CDR3 is CASSQTPQGPYGYTF. DNA for the CDR3: TGTGCCAGCAGCCAGACCCCACAGGGCCCATATGGCTACACCTTC.